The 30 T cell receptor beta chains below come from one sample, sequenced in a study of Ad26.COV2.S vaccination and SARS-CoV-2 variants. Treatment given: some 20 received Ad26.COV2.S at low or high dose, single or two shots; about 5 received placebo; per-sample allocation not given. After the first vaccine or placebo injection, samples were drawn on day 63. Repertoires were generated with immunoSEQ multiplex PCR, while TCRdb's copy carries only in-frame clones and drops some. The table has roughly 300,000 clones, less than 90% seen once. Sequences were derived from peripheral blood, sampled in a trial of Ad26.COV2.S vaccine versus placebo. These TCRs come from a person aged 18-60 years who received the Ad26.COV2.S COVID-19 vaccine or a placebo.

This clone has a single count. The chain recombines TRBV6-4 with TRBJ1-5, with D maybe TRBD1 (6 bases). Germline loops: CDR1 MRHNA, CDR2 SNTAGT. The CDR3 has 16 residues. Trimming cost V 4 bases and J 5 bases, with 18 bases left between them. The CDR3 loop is CASSVQDRGGDQPQHF. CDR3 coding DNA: TGTGCCAGCAGTGTACAGGACAGAGGGGGAGATCAGCCCCAGCATTTT.

CDR3 region: CASSQDSTGASETQYF. CDR3 nucleotide sequence: TGCGCCAGCAGCCAAGATAGCACAGGGGCTAGCGAGACCCAGTACTTC. The chain carries TRBV4-3 and TRBJ2-5; 7 nucleotides match TRBD1. The CDR3 has 16 residues. V shed 0 bases and J 5 bases; nucleotides not matched to a gene: 9. From germline, CDR1 is LGHNA and CDR2 YSLEER.

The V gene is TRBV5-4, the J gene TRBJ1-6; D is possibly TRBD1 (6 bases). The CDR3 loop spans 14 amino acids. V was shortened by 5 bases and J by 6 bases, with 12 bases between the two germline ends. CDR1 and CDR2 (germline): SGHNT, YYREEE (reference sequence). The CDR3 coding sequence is TGTGCCAGCAGTCTAGACAGGACTAATTCACCCCTCCACTTT. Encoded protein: CASSLDRTNSPLHF.

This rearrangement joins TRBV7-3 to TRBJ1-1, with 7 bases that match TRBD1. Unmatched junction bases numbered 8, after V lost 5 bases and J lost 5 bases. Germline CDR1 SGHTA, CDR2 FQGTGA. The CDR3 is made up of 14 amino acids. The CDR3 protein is CASSTQGGSTEAFF. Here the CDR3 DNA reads TGTGCCAGCAGCACCCAGGGGGGGAGTACTGAAGCTTTCTTT. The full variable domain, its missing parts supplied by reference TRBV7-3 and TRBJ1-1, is GAGVSQTPSNKVTEKGKYVELRCDPISGHTALYWYRQSLGQGPEFLIYFQGTGAADDSGLPNDRFFAVRPEGSVSTLKIQRTERGDSAVYLCASSTQGGSTEAFFGQGTRLTVV.

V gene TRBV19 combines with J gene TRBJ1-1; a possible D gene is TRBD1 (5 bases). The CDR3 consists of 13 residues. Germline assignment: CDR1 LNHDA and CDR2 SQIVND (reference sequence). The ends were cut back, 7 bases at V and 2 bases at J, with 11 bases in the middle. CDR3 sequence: CASTGGFNTEAFF. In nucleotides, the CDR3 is TGTGCCAGTACGGGGGGTTTCAACACTGAAGCTTTCTTT.

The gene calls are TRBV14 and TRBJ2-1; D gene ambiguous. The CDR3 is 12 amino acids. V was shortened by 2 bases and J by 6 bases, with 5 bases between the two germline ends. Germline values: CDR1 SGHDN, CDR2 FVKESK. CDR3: CASSQNSNEQFF. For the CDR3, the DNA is TGTGCCAGCAGCCAAAACAGCAATGAGCAGTTCTTC.

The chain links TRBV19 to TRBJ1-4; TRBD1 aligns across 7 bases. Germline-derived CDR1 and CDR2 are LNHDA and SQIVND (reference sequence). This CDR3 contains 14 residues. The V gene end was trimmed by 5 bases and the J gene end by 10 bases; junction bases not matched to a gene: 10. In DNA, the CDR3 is TGTGCCAGTAGTCCAGACAGGGCCATCGGAAAACTGTTTTTT. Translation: CASSPDRAIGKLFF.

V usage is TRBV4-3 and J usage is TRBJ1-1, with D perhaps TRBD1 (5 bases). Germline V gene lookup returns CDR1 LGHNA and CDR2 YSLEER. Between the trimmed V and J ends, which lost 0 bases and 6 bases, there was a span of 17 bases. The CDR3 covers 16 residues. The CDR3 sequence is CASSQDSRGPIPEAFF. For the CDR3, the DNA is TGCGCCAGCAGCCAAGATTCGAGGGGACCGATTCCTGAAGCTTTCTTT.

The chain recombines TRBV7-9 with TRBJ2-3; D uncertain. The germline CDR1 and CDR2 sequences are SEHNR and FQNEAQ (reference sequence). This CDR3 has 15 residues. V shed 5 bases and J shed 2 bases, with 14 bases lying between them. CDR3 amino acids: CASSPPWQNTDTQYF. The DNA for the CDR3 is TGTGCCAGCAGCCCACCCTGGCAGAACACAGATACGCAGTATTTT.

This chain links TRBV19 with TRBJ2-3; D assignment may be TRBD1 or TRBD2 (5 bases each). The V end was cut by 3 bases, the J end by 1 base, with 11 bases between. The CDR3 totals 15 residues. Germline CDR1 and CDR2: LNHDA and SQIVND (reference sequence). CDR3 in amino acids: CASSIFQGGTDTQYF. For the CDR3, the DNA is TGTGCCAGTAGTATCTTCCAGGGAGGCACAGATACGCAGTATTTT.

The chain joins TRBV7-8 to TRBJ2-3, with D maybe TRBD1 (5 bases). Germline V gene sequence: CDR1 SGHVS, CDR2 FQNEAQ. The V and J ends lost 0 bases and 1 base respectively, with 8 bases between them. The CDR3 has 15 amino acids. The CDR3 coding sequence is TGTGCCAGCAGCTTAGCGCTCAGGGGCACAGATACGCAGTATTTT. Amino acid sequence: CASSLALRGTDTQYF. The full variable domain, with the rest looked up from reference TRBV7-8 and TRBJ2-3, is GAGVSQSPRYKVAKRGQDVALRCDPISGHVSLFWYQQALGQGPEFLTYFQNEAQLDKSGLPSDRFFAERPEGSVSTLKIQRTQQEDSAVYLCASSLALRGTDTQYFGPGTRLTVL.

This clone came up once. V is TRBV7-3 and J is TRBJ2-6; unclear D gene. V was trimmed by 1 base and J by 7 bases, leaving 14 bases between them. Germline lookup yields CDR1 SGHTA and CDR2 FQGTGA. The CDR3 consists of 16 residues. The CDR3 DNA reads TGTGCCAGCAGCTTAAGTGGTGGGAAGGGTGCCAACGTCCTGACTTTC. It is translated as CASSLSGGKGANVLTF.

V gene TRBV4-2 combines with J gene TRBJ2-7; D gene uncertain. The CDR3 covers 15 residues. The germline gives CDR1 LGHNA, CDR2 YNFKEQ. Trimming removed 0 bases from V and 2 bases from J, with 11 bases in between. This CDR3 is CASSQDRIEPYEQYF. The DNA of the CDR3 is TGTGCCAGCAGCCAAGACCGGATCGAACCCTACGAGCAGTACTTC.

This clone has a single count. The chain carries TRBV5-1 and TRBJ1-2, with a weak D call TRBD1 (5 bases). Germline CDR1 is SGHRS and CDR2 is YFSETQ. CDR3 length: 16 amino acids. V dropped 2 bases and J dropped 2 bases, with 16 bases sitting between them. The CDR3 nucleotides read TGCGCCAGCAGCTTTGATTGGGGGAATCTAAACTATGGCTACACCTTC. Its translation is CASSFDWGNLNYGYTF.

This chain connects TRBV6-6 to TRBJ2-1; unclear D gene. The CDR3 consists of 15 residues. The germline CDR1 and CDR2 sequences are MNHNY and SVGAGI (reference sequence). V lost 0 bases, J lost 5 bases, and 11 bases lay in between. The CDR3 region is CASSYSPEIDNEQFF. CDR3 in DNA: TGTGCCAGCAGTTACTCGCCCGAGATCGACAATGAGCAGTTCTTC.

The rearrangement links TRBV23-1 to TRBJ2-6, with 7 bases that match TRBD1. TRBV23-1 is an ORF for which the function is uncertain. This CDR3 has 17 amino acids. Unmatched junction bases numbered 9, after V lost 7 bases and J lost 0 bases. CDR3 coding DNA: TGCGCCAGCACGCGGACAGGACAACCCTCTGGGGCCAACGTCCTGACTTTC. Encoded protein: CASTRTGQPSGANVLTF.

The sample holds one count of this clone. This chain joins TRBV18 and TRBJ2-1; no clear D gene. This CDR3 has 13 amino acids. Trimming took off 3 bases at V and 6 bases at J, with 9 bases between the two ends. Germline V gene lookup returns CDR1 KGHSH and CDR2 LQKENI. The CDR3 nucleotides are TGTGCCAGCTCACCTGACAACCCCAATGAGCAGTTCTTC. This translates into CASSPDNPNEQFF.

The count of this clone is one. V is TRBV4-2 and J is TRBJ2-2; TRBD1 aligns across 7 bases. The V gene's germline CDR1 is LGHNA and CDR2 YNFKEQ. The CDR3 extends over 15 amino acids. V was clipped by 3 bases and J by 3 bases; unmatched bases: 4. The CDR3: CASSQTGSDTGELFF. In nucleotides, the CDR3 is TGTGCCAGCAGCCAGACAGGGTCCGACACCGGGGAGCTGTTTTTT.

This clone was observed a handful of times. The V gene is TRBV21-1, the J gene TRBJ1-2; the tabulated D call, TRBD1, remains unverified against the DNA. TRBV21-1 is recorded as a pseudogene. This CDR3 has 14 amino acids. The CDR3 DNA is TGTGCCAGCAGCAAAGTTAGAAGGGGCTCAGGCTACACCTTC. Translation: CASSKVRRGSGYTF.

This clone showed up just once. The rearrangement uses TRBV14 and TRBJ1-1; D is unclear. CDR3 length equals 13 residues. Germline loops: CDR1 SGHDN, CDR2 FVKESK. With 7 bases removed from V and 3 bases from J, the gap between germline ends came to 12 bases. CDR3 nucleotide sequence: TGTGCCAGCACCCCCGTGGCTGACACTGAAGCTTTCTTT. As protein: CASTPVADTEAFF.

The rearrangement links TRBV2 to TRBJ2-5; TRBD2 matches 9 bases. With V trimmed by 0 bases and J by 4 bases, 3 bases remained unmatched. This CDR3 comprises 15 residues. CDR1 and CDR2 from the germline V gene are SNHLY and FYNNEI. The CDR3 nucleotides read TGTGCCAGCAGTGAAGCGCGGGGGGGCCCAGAGACCCAGTACTTC. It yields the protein CASSEARGGPETQYF.

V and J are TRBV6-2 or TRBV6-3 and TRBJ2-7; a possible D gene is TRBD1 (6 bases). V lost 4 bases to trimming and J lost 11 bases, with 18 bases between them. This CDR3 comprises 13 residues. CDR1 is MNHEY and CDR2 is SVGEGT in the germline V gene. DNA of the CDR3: TGTGCCAGCAGTTCGACAGGCACCTCCGGAAAGTACTTC. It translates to CASSSTGTSGKYF.

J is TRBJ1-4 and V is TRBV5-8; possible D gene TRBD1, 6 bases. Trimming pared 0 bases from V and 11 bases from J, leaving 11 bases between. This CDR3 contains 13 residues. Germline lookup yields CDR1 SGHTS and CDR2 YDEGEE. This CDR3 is CASSLEGVRKLFF. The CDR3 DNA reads TGTGCCAGCAGCTTGGAGGGGGTTAGGAAACTGTTTTTT.

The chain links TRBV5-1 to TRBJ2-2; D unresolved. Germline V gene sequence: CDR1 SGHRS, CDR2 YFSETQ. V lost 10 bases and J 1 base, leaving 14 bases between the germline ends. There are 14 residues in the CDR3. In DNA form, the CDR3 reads TGCGCCGGACGGACGGACCTGAACACCGGGGAGCTGTTTTTT. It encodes CAGRTDLNTGELFF.

The CDR3 loop is CASSQDLRGYLMNTEAFF. DNA of the CDR3: TGCGCCAGCAGCCAAGATCTAAGGGGGTACCTAATGAACACTGAAGCTTTCTTT. The chain has TRBV4-3 and TRBJ1-1, with D perhaps matching TRBD1 (6 bases). CDR3 length equals 18 residues. V dropped 0 bases and J dropped 0 bases, with 17 bases sitting between them. Per germline, CDR1 LGHNA and CDR2 YSLEER.

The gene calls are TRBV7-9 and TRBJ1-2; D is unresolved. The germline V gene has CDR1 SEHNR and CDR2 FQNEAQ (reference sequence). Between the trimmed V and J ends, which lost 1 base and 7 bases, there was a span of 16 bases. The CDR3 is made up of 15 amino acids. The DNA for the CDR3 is TGTGCCAGCAGCTTAGAGGCCCGGGGATCTTCTGGCTACACCTTC. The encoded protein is CASSLEARGSSGYTF.

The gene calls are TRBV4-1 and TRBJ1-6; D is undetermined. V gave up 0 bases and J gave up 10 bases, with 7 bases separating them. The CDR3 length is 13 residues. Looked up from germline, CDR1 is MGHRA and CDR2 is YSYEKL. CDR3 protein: CASSQDRGSPLHF. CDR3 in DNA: TGCGCCAGCAGCCAAGATCGAGGATCACCCCTCCACTTT.

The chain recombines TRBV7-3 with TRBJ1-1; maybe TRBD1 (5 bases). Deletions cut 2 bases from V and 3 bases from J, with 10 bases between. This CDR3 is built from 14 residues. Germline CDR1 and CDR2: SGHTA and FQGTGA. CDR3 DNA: TGTGCCAGCAGCTTATCTGGGACGGACACTGAAGCTTTCTTT. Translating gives CASSLSGTDTEAFF.

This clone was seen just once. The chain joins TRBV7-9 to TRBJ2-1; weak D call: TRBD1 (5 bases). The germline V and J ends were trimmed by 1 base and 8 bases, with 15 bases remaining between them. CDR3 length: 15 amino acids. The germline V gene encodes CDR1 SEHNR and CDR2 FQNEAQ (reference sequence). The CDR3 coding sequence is TGTGCCAGCAGCTTAGACGGCAGGGTGAGCGATGAGCAGTTCTTC. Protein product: CASSLDGRVSDEQFF.

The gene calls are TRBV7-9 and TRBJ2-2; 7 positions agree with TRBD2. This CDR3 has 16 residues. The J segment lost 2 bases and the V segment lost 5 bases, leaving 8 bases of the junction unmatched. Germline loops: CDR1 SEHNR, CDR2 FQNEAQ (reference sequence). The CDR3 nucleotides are TGTGCCAGCAGCCCTCGGGGACTAAAAAACACCGGGGAGCTGTTTTTT. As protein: CASSPRGLKNTGELFF.